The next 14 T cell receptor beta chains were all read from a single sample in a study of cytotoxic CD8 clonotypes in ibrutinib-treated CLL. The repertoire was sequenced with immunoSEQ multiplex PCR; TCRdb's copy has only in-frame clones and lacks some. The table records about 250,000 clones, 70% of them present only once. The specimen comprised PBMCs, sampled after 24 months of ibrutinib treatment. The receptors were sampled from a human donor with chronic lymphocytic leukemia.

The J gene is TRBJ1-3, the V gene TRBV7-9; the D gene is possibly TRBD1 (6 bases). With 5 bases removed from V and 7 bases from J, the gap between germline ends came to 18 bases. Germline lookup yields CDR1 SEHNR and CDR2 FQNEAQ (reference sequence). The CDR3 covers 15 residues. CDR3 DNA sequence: TGTGCCAGCAGCCGCAGGACTGGGGGCTCGAACACCATATATTTT. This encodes CASSRRTGGSNTIYF.

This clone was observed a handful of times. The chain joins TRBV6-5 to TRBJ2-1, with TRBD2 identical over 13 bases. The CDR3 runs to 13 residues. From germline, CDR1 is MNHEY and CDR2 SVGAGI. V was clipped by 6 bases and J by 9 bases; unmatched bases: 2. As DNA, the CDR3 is TGTGCCAGCAGACTAGCGGGAGGGCTTGAGCAGTTCTTC. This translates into CASRLAGGLEQFF.

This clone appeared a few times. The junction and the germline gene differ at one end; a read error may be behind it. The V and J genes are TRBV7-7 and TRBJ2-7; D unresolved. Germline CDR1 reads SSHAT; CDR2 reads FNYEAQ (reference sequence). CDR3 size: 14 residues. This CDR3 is CASSLDSASSEQYF. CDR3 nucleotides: TGTGCTAGCAGCTTAGATAGTGCCAGCTCCGAGCAGTACTTC.

The CDR3 DNA reads as TGTGCCAGCAGCCCGGGACAGGGGGCCGCCCGGGGGCAGTACTTC. Its protein product is CASSPGQGAARGQYF. The genes are TRBV11-3 and TRBJ2-7; 12 bases are shared with TRBD1. This CDR3 comprises 15 residues. Trimming took 5 bases from V and 9 from J; bases not matched to a gene: 11. Looked up from germline, CDR1 is SGHNT and CDR2 is YENEEA.

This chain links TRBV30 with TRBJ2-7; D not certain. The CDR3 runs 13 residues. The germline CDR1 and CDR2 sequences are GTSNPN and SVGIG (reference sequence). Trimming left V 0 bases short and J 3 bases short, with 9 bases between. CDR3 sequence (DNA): TGTGCCTGGAGTGTAGCCCAGGACTACGAGCAGTACTTC. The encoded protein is CAWSVAQDYEQYF.

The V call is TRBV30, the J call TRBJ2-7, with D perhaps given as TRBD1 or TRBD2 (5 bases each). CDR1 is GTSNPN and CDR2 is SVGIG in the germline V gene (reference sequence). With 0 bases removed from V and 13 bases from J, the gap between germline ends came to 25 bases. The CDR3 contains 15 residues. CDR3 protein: CAWSVGVGQGGPSYF. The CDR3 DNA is TGTGCCTGGAGTGTGGGGGTTGGGCAGGGCGGCCCAAGTTACTTC.

CDR3 loop: CASSWGSVDIQYF. The DNA of the CDR3 is TGTGCCAGCAGTTGGGGGAGTGTGGACATTCAGTACTTC. The chain carries TRBV6-6 and TRBJ2-4; D may correspond to TRBD1 or TRBD2 (5 bases each). V lost 4 bases and J lost 8, with 12 bases in between. The germline gives CDR1 MNHNY, CDR2 SVGAGI (reference sequence). The CDR3 has 13 amino acids.

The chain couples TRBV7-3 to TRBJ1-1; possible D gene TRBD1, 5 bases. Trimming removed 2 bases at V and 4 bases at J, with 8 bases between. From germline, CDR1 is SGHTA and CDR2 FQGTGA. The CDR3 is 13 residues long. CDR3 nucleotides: TGTGCCAGCAGCTTATGGGGGAGCACTGAAGCTTTCTTT. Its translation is CASSLWGSTEAFF.

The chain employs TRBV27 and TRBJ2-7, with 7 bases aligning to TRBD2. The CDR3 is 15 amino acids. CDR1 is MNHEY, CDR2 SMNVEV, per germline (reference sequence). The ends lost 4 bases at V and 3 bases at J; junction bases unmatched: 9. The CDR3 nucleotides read TGTGCCAGCAGTTCCATGGAGACGGGGGGCTACGAGCAGTACTTC. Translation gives CASSSMETGGYEQYF.

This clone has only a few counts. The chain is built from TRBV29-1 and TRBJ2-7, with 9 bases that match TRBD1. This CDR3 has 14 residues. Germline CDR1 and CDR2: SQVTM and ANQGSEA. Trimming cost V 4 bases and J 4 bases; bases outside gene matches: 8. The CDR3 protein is CSVAGTGTIYEQYF. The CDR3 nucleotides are TGCAGCGTTGCCGGGACAGGGACCATTTACGAGCAGTACTTC.

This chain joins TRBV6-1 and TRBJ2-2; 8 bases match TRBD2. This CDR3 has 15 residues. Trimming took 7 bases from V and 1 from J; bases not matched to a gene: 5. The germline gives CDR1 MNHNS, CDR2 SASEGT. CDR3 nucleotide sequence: TGTGCCAGCAAGGGGCTAGCGGGGAACACCGGGGAGCTGTTTTTT. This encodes CASKGLAGNTGELFF.

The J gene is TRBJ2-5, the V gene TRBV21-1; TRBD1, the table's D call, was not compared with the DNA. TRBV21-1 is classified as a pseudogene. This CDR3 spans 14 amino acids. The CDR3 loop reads CAAHRGLWRETQYF. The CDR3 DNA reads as TGTGCCGCCCACAGGGGGCTTTGGAGAGAGACCCAGTACTTC.

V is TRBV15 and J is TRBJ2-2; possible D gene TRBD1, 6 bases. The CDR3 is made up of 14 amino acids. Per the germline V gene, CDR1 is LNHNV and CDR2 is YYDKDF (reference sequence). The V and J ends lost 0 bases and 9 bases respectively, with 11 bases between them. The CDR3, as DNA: TGTGCCACCAGCAGAGATGCAGGGGATCGGGAGCTGTTTTTT. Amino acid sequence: CATSRDAGDRELFF.

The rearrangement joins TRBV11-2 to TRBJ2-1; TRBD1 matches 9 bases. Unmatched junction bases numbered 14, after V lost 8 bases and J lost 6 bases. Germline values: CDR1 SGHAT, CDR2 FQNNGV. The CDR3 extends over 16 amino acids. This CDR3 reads CASLPQGASEVNEQFF. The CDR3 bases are TGTGCCAGCCTACCACAGGGGGCGTCGGAGGTCAATGAGCAGTTCTTC.